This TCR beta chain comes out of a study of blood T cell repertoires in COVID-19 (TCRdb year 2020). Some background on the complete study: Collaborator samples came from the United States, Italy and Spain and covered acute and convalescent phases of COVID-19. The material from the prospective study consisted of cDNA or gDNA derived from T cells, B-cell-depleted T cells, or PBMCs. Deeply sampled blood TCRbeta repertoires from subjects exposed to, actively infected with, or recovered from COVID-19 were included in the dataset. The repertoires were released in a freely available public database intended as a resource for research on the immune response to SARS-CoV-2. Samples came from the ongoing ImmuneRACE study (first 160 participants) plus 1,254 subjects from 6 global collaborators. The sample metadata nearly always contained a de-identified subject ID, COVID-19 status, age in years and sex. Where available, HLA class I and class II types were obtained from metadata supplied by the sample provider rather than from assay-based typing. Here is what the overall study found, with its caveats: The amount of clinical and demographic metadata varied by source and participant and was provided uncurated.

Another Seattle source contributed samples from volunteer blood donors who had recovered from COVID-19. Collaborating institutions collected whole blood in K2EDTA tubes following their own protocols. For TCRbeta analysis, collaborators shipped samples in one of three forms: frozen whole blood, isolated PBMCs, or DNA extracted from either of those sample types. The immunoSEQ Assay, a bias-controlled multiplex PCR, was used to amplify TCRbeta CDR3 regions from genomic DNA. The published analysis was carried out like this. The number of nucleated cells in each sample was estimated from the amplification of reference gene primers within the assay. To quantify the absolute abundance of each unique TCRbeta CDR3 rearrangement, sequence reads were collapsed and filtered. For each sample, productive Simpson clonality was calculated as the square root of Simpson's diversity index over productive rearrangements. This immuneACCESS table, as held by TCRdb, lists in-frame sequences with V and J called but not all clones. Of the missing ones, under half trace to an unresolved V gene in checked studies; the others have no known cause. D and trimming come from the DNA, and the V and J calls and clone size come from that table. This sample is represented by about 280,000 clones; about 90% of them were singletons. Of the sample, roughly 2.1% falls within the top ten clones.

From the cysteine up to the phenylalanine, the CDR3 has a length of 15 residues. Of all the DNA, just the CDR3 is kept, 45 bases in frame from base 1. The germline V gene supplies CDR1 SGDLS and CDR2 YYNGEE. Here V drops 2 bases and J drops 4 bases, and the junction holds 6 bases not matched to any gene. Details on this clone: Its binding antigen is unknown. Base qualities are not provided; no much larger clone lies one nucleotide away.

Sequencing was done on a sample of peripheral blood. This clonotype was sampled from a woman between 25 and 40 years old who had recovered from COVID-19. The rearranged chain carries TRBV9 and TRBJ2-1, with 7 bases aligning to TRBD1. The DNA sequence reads TGTGCCAGCAGCGTTACAGGGGCCCCTTACAATGAGCAGTTCTTC. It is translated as CASSVTGAPYNEQFF.